What follows are 31 T cell receptor beta chains derived from one specimen sequenced in a study of cytotoxic CD8 clonotypes in ibrutinib-treated CLL. Using immunoSEQ multiplex PCR, the repertoire was profiled, and TCRdb retains in-frame clones only, with some absent. The sample holds roughly 30,000 clones, about 78% seen once. This material consisted of PBMCs, taken after 36 months of ibrutinib treatment. Receptors originate from a human donor with chronic lymphocytic leukemia.

The chain uses TRBV27 and TRBJ1-1; weak D call: TRBD1 (6 bases). V gave up 6 bases and J gave up 0 bases, with 20 bases separating them. CDR1 MNHEY and CDR2 SMNVEV come from the germline V gene (reference sequence). CDR3 length: 17 residues. The DNA for the CDR3 is TGTGCCAGCAGCCCGACAGGTTGGCCTGAGGTGAACACTGAAGCTTTCTTT. Encoded protein: CASSPTGWPEVNTEAFF.

The chain joins TRBV7-8 to TRBJ1-1, with 8 bases matching TRBD1. V was clipped by 3 bases and J by 5 bases; unmatched bases: 5. CDR1 is SGHVS, CDR2 FQNEAQ, per germline. CDR3 length: 14 amino acids. CDR3 residues: CASSFSGQATEAFF. The DNA for the CDR3 is TGTGCCAGCAGCTTTTCGGGACAGGCTACTGAAGCTTTCTTT.

This sequence joins TRBV13 and TRBJ1-1; D remains unclear. V was cut by 1 base and J by 3 bases, with 15 bases left in between. The germline V gene has CDR1 PRHDT and CDR2 FYEKMQ (reference sequence). The CDR3 is 16 amino acids. CDR3 sequence reads: CASSLDPRRGYTEAFF. Here the CDR3 DNA reads TGTGCCAGCAGCTTAGACCCCCGACGTGGGTACACTGAAGCTTTCTTT.

This chain joins TRBV5-1 and TRBJ2-1; 8 bases agree with TRBD2. This CDR3 has 14 amino acids. Germline V gives CDR1 SGHRS, CDR2 YFSETQ. J was trimmed by 6 bases and V by 3 bases; bases with no gene match: 5. CDR3 sequence reads: CASSSGLEPNEQFF. CDR3 DNA sequence: TGCGCCAGCAGCTCGGGACTAGAGCCCAATGAGCAGTTCTTC. The entire variable domain, with the rest obtained from reference TRBV5-1 and TRBJ2-1, is as follows: KAGVTQTPRYLIKTRGQQVTLSCSPISGHRSVSWYQQTPGQGLQFLFEYFSETQRNKGNFPGRFSGRQFSNSRSEMNVSTLELGDSALYLCASSSGLEPNEQFFGPGTRLTVL.

This clone occurred a few times. The rearrangement links TRBV7-9 to TRBJ1-2; TRBD1 might be the D (6 bases). The CDR3 is made up of 13 amino acids. Germline V gives CDR1 SEHNR, CDR2 FQNEAQ (reference sequence). Trimming took 1 base from V and 4 from J, leaving 7 bases between them. The CDR3 protein is CASSLGGGYGYTF. CDR3 bases: TGTGCCAGCAGCTTAGGAGGGGGCTATGGCTACACCTTC.

The chain is built from TRBV2 and TRBJ2-7, with D unclear. Germline-derived CDR1 and CDR2 are SNHLY and FYNNEI. Trimming took off 2 bases at V and 3 bases at J, with 5 bases between the two ends. The CDR3 spans 12 residues. CDR3 sequence: CASSEPRYEQYF. For the CDR3, the DNA is TGTGCCAGCAGTGAACCCCGCTACGAGCAGTACTTC.

The genes are TRBV30 and TRBJ2-1; the match to TRBD2 covers 9 bases. Germline-derived CDR1 and CDR2 are GTSNPN and SVGIG (reference sequence). Losses at the gene ends were 8 bases for V and 6 bases for J; bases not matched to a gene: 14. The CDR3 runs 15 residues. CDR3 protein: CATGRGGGAFNEQFF. The DNA of the CDR3 is TGTGCCACCGGAAGGGGCGGGGGGGCTTTCAATGAGCAGTTCTTC.

This chain uses TRBV7-9 with TRBJ2-2; either TRBD1 or TRBD2 may supply D (5 bases each). Trimming shortened V by 6 bases and J by 0 bases, and 14 bases separated the two germline ends. CDR1 and CDR2 (germline): SEHNR, FQNEAQ (reference sequence). The CDR3 sequence is 16 residues long. The CDR3 DNA is TGTGCCAGCAGTTTATCGGGACGTCCGAACACCGGGGAGCTGTTTTTT. Encoded protein: CASSLSGRPNTGELFF.

The V gene is TRBV2, the J gene TRBJ1-3; D uncertain. CDR3 length equals 16 residues. Looked up from germline, CDR1 is SNHLY and CDR2 is FYNNEI. Trimming removed 1 base at V and 5 bases at J, with 15 bases between. The CDR3 here is CASSEEGLDPRNTIYF. The CDR3 region has the DNA TGTGCCAGCAGTGAAGAGGGCCTCGACCCGAGAAACACCATATATTTT. The full variable domain, its missing parts supplied by reference TRBV2 and TRBJ1-3, is EPEVTQTPSHQVTQMGQEVILRCVPISNHLYFYWYRQILGQKVEFLVSFYNNEISEKSEIFDDQFSVERPDGSNFTLKIRSTKLEDSAMYFCASSEEGLDPRNTIYFGEGSWLTVV.

J is TRBJ1-1 and V is TRBV29-1, with TRBD1 identical over 8 bases. The CDR3 runs to 15 residues. Germline V lookup: CDR1 SQVTM, CDR2 ANQGSEA. Trimming cost V 6 bases and J 3 bases; bases outside gene matches: 12. The DNA for the CDR3 is TGCAGCGTCTCAGGGGGCCCAAAAGGAGACACTGAAGCTTTCTTT. It codes for CSVSGGPKGDTEAFF.

The V call is TRBV4-1, the J call TRBJ1-4; D possibly corresponds to TRBD1 (5 bases). This CDR3 has 14 amino acids. V was pared by 1 base and J by 7 bases, with 10 bases between. Per germline, CDR1 MGHRA and CDR2 YSYEKL. DNA of the CDR3: TGCGCCAGCAGCCAAGTCAGGGTTAGTGAAAAACTGTTTTTT. This encodes CASSQVRVSEKLFF.

The J gene is TRBJ1-1, the V gene TRBV11-1, with D maybe TRBD1 (5 bases). Deletions cut 1 base from V and 7 bases from J, with 10 bases between. CDR1 and CDR2 from the germline V gene are SGHAT and FQDESV (reference sequence). This CDR3 contains 13 residues. The CDR3 bases are TGTGCCAGCAGCTTAGATCGGGACGGTGAAGCTTTCTTT. Its translation: CASSLDRDGEAFF.

The chain is built from TRBV29-1 and TRBJ2-7; TRBD2 is a possible D gene (6 bases). The CDR3 spans 13 residues. V lost 7 bases to trimming and J lost 6 bases, with 19 bases between them. CDR1 is SQVTM and CDR2 is ANQGSEA in the germline V gene. The CDR3 sequence is CSATAGLGLEQYF. The CDR3 DNA reads TGCAGCGCTACAGCGGGTTTGGGACTCGAGCAGTACTTC.

The chain carries TRBV5-6 and TRBJ2-7; the D gene could be TRBD1 or TRBD2 (6 bases each). V was shortened by 7 bases and J by 4 bases, with 21 bases between the two germline ends. This CDR3 comprises 15 residues. Germline CDR1 reads SGHDT; CDR2 reads YYEEEE. The CDR3 sequence: CASGEGGTRVYEQYF. The CDR3 DNA reads TGTGCCAGCGGAGAGGGCGGGACACGAGTTTACGAGCAGTACTTC.

V gene TRBV7-3 combines with J gene TRBJ2-1; no clear D gene. Germline lookup yields CDR1 SGHTA and CDR2 FQGTGA. This CDR3 spans 13 amino acids. V was cut by 2 bases and J by 1 base, with 3 bases left in between. In DNA, the CDR3 is TGTGCCAGCAGCTTAGGGTCCTACAATGAGCAGTTCTTC. It is translated as CASSLGSYNEQFF.

V gene TRBV4-1 combines with J gene TRBJ1-2; no reliable D call. Germline V gene sequence: CDR1 MGHRA, CDR2 YSYEKL. The length of the CDR3 is 14 residues. The V end lost 1 base, the J end lost 0 bases, and 6 bases lay between the germline ends. The CDR3 coding sequence is TGCGCCAGCAGCCAAGTTGGATCTAACTATGGCTACACCTTC. Amino acids: CASSQVGSNYGYTF.

This clone is a singleton in its sample. The chain employs TRBV19 and TRBJ1-2; TRBD1 agrees at 8 bases. CDR3 length: 14 residues. CDR1 LNHDA and CDR2 SQIVND come from the germline V gene (reference sequence). Trimming cost V 4 bases and J 3 bases; bases outside gene matches: 4. Here the CDR3 DNA reads TGTGCCAGTAGTAGGGACAGGATCGACTATGGCTACACCTTC. It codes for CASSRDRIDYGYTF.

This clone appeared a few times. V usage is TRBV13 and J usage is TRBJ1-2; 8 bases agree with TRBD1. The germline V gene encodes CDR1 PRHDT and CDR2 FYEKMQ (reference sequence). The CDR3 runs 15 residues. V lost 0 bases to trimming and J lost 3 bases; unmatched junction nucleotides: 3. CDR3 bases: TGTGCCAGCAGCTTAGGACAGGGGGGTGACTATGGCTACACCTTC. This encodes CASSLGQGGDYGYTF.

The sample holds a few counts of this clone. This chain joins TRBV4-3 and TRBJ1-2; D remains unclear. This CDR3 has 13 residues. CDR1 is LGHNA and CDR2 is YSLEER in the germline V gene. Between the trimmed V and J ends, which lost 0 bases and 3 bases, there was a span of 5 bases. CDR3 in amino acids: CASSQDHDYGYTF. The CDR3, as DNA: TGCGCCAGCAGCCAAGATCACGACTATGGCTACACCTTC.

The chain links TRBV7-3 to TRBJ2-3; no clear D gene. V was pared by 3 bases and J by 6 bases, with 10 bases between. CDR1 and CDR2 (germline): SGHTA, FQGTGA. The CDR3 contains 13 residues. The CDR3 region is CASSFGPGDTQYF. As DNA, the CDR3 is TGTGCCAGCAGCTTCGGGCCCGGGGATACGCAGTATTTT.

This chain uses TRBV5-1 with TRBJ2-7, with D unresolved. V lost 0 bases and J 5 bases, leaving 6 bases between the germline ends. Germline CDR1 reads SGHRS; CDR2 reads YFSETQ. The CDR3 is 12 residues long. CDR3 in amino acids: CASSLGADEQYF. The CDR3, as DNA: TGCGCCAGCAGCTTGGGGGCAGACGAGCAGTACTTC.

This chain connects TRBV2 to TRBJ2-7; D gene unclear. With 6 bases removed from V and 3 bases from J, the gap between germline ends came to 9 bases. Germline loops: CDR1 SNHLY, CDR2 FYNNEI. The CDR3 totals 12 residues. CDR3: CASSSTYYEQYF. The DNA for the CDR3 is TGTGCCAGCAGCTCTACTTACTACGAGCAGTACTTC.

This clone was seen a few times. V gene TRBV10-3 combines with J gene TRBJ1-2, with D possibly TRBD1 on 6 matching bases. Trimming took 7 bases from V and 1 from J, leaving 19 bases between them. This CDR3 spans 16 amino acids. Germline-derived CDR1 and CDR2 are ENHRY and SYGVKD. DNA for the CDR3: TGTGCCATCACATCAGGGGCTCGGGAGGTTAACTATGGCTACACCTTC. Amino acids: CAITSGAREVNYGYTF.

This clone has just a few counts. The chain combines TRBV18 with TRBJ1-1; weak D call: TRBD1 (6 bases). CDR3 size: 14 residues. Trimming left V 6 bases short and J 4 bases short, with 15 bases between. CDR1 is KGHSH, CDR2 LQKENI, per germline. CDR3 bases: TGTGCCAGCTCGCAACAGGGCGGAGGCACTGAAGCTTTCTTT. It specifies CASSQQGGGTEAFF.

This clone showed up just a few times. This chain uses TRBV10-3 with TRBJ1-2; the D gene is possibly TRBD1 (6 bases). The germline CDR1 and CDR2 sequences are ENHRY and SYGVKD. The CDR3 contains 14 residues. Trimming removed 6 bases from V and 2 bases from J, with 13 bases in between. CDR3 nucleotides: TGTGCCATCAGGAAGGGGGGGTTGAACTATGGCTACACCTTC. The encoded protein is CAIRKGGLNYGYTF.

This clone turned up a few times. J is TRBJ2-1 and V is TRBV7-7, with D uncertain. The germline CDR1 and CDR2 sequences are SSHAT and FNYEAQ (reference sequence). The CDR3 contains 16 residues. The germline V and J ends were trimmed by 2 bases and 2 bases, with 13 bases remaining between them. The CDR3 sequence is CASSLRMTTAYNEQFF. The CDR3 nucleotides are TGTGCCAGCAGCTTACGTATGACAACTGCCTACAATGAGCAGTTCTTC.

This rearrangement joins TRBV7-9 to TRBJ2-3, with D perhaps matching TRBD1 (6 bases). The CDR3 has 15 residues. Germline CDR1 SEHNR, CDR2 FQNEAQ (reference sequence). Deletions cut 0 bases from V and 0 bases from J, with 7 bases between. This CDR3 is CASSLATGSTDTQYF. CDR3 in DNA: TGTGCCAGCAGCTTAGCGACAGGAAGCACAGATACGCAGTATTTT.

The chain recombines TRBV11-2 with TRBJ1-2; D unresolved. Germline values: CDR1 SGHAT, CDR2 FQNNGV. V shed 5 bases and J shed 6 bases, with 13 bases lying between them. There are 13 residues in the CDR3. CDR3 DNA: TGTGCCAGCAGCCGCAACTGGGAAAATGGCTACACCTTC. It encodes CASSRNWENGYTF.

The rearrangement links TRBV6-5 to TRBJ1-1; 9 nucleotides line up with TRBD1. Trimming took 0 bases from V and 4 from J; bases not matched to a gene: 3. The CDR3 loop spans 15 amino acids. Germline assignment: CDR1 MNHEY and CDR2 SVGAGI. CDR3 bases: TGTGCCAGCAGTTACTCGGACAGGGGAGGCACTGAAGCTTTCTTT. Amino acids: CASSYSDRGGTEAFF.

V and J are TRBV2 and TRBJ1-5; D might be TRBD1 (5 bases). The CDR3 contains 16 residues. Looked up from germline, CDR1 is SNHLY and CDR2 is FYNNEI. V lost 6 bases and J 6 bases, leaving 21 bases between the germline ends. CDR3 DNA: TGTGCCAGCAGCCCCACCGCGCAGGGAGGAAGTCAGCCCCAGCATTTT. Its protein is CASSPTAQGGSQPQHF.

The sample holds one count of this clone. J is TRBJ1-2 and V is TRBV5-1, with 9 bases matching TRBD1. Germline values: CDR1 SGHRS, CDR2 YFSETQ. The CDR3 spans 17 residues. J lost 8 bases, V lost 0 bases, and 14 bases had no gene match. DNA of the CDR3: TGCGCCAGCAGCTTGGCCATAAAGGGACAGGGTTCTAACGGCTACACCTTC. As protein: CASSLAIKGQGSNGYTF.